The 3 T cell receptor beta chains presented below share a single source sample, sequenced in a study of blood T cell repertoires in COVID-19. TCRdb keeps only in-frame clones here, not all; method: immunoSEQ multiplex PCR. The data hold around 140,000 clones, with more than 70% observed a single time. The sample taken for sequencing was peripheral blood. These receptors all stem from a man over 45 with acute or convalescent COVID-19.

The chain is built from TRBV5-1 and TRBJ2-2; 8 bases are a match to TRBD1. The CDR3 consists of 15 residues. CDR1 SGHRS and CDR2 YFSETQ come from the germline V gene. Losses at the gene ends were 4 bases for V and 7 bases for J; bases not matched to a gene: 9. The CDR3 DNA is TGCGCCAGCAGCCCAGGGACAGGTCGGAGCGGGGAGCTGTTTTTT. It yields the protein CASSPGTGRSGELFF.

The chain links TRBV5-6 to TRBJ1-3; 8 bases agree with TRBD1. The trim removed 7 bases at V and 2 bases at J, leaving 5 bases unmatched. The CDR3 runs 14 residues. CDR1 SGHDT and CDR2 YYEEEE come from the germline V gene. Here the CDR3 reads CASAQGAPGNTIYF. The CDR3 nucleotides are TGTGCCAGCGCTCAGGGGGCCCCTGGAAACACCATATATTTT.

The chain recombines TRBV28 with TRBJ2-7, with D tentatively TRBD2 (7 bases). CDR1 is MDHEN, CDR2 SYDVKM, per germline. Trimming cost V 3 bases and J 4 bases, with 13 bases left between them. The CDR3 loop spans 14 amino acids. CDR3 in DNA: TGTGCCAGCAGTTTGGGGGGGGGCCTATACGAGCAGTACTTC. Its translation: CASSLGGGLYEQYF.